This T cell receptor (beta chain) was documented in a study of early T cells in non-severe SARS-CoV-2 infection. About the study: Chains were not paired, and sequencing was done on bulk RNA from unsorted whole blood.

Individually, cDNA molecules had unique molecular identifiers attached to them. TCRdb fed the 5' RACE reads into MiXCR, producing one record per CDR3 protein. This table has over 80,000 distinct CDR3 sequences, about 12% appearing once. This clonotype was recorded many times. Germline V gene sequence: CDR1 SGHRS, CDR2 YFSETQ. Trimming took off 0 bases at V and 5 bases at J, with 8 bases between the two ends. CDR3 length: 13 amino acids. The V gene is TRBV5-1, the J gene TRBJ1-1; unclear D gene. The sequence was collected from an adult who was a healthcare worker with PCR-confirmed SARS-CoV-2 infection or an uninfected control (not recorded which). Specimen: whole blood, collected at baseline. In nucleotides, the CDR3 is TGCGCCAGCAGCTTGGTAGGGTGGACTGAAGCTTTCTTT. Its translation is CASSLVGWTEAFF.